This TCR beta chain was observed in a study of shared clonotypes between healthy human individuals (dated by TCRdb to between 2020 and 2021). The study in broad terms: The cohort comprised a couple of women and a few men aged 18 to 49 years. Blood TCR repertoires of roughly five healthy adults were deeply sequenced to estimate repertoire size and the extent of clonotype sharing between individuals. To increase sequencing depth and limit assay-specific biases, different laboratories used diverse techniques to prepare libraries and sequence TCR repertoires. Per donor, leukapheresis produced somewhere between about 0.94 and 8.9 billion PBMCs. Results and caveats for the whole study, not just this receptor: Only blood was sampled, and tissue TCR repertoires likely differ from those in blood. Because the study included only a small number of donors, the genetic and exposure-history diversity represented was limited. Pairwise subsampling indicated that sequencing depth was expected to affect the degree of clonotype sharing among donors.

CDR1 SGHVS and CDR2 FQNEAQ are derived from the germline V gene. The CDR3, from cysteine to phenylalanine, totals 14 residues. Kept here is only the CDR3 DNA, which spans 42 bases and is read in frame from base 1. This clone came up a few times. The target of this receptor is not known. The junction differs from germline at one of its ends, possibly a read error. Healthy HIV-negative adults with no recently reported acute infections or vaccinations were included as donors. Every donor was a Caucasian adult residing in Nashville, Tennessee, USA. For unsorted samples, roughly 91 million PBMCs were counted, and genomic DNA was extracted using the QIAamp DNA Blood Mini kit. Blood was obtained by leukapheresis, after which PBMCs were separated by Ficoll-Histopaque density gradient centrifugation and cryopreserved in liquid nitrogen vapor phase. TCR CDR3 regions were amplified from genomic DNA by multiplex PCR using the deep immunoSEQ assay. Extracted genomic DNA from each cell subset was distributed evenly across all wells of several immunoSEQ 96-well plates, and each plate was treated as a replicate. For unsorted PBMC, roughly 330 ng of genomic DNA, equivalent to around 30,000 T cell genomes, went into each replicate PCR. Unsorted PBMC genomic DNA was sequenced across ten immunoSEQ deep assay plates. Purified libraries were measured with a Qubit 3.0 fluorometer, size-checked on a Bioanalyzer 2100, and measured again with the KAPA Library Quantification kit. Every immunoSEQ 96-well plate was sequenced on a separate single-read 150-cycle Illumina NextSeq 550 flow cell. As for the original processing: Because the immunoSEQ output included only junctional sequences and no quality scores, the filtering could not be the same as the filtering used for full-length reads. To assign V/J genes and CDR3, sequences were annotated against IMGT germline references using PyIR, a Python wrapper for IgBLAST v1.9. Reads with weak V/J assignments (E-value above 1e-6), missing CDR3, stop codons, out-of-frame junctions, or ambiguous translated residues were removed. V3J clonotypes were defined as sequences sharing an identical inferred V gene, J gene, and CDR3 amino acid sequence. Percentage overlap between repertoires was calculated by dividing the number of shared unique clonotypes by the size of the smaller repertoire. Richness of each repertoire was evaluated using RTK rarefaction, the Chao1 estimator, and Recon v2.1 estimates of unobserved clonotypes. TCRdb holds this immuneACCESS table with in-frame rearrangements only. Some clones are missing; in checked studies, unresolved V genes explain under half, and the rest has no known cause. The D gene and trimming were derived from the DNA, and the V and J assignments and clone size from that table. The sample table contains about 480,000 clones; only one count was recorded for 60% to 80% of them. Under 15% of the sample lies in the top ten.

This receptor was taken from a woman aged 40 to 50 in good health. Some clones in this sample may be carry-over from other donors' samples. The rearranged segments are TRBV7-8 and TRBJ2-7; 15 central nucleotides agree with TRBD2. Sequenced sample: PBMCs. The DNA sequence follows: TGTGCCAGCAGCGGGGGACTAGCGGGAGGATCACTGGACTTC. It translates as CASSGGLAGGSLDF. The reference TRBV7-8 and TRBJ2-7 proteins fill in what lies around the CDR3, so the full variable domain reads GAGVSQSPRYKVAKRGQDVALRCDPISGHVSLFWYQQALGQGPEFLTYFQNEAQLDKSGLPSDRFFAERPEGSVSTLKIQRTQQEDSAVYLCASSGGLAGGSLDFGPGTRLTVT.